The source of this TCR beta chain is a study of blood T cell repertoires in COVID-19. The overall study: PBMCs, B-cell-depleted T cells, or T cells provided the cDNA or gDNA that made up the material.

V was trimmed by 1 base and J by 3 bases, leaving 6 bases between them. The CDR3 is 13 amino acids. The germline V gene has CDR1 LNHDA and CDR2 SQIVND (reference sequence). Per the study methods: Estimates of nucleated cell counts were drawn from the amplification of reference gene primers. Clones were read by immunoSEQ multiplex PCR, and TCRdb kept only the in-frame ones, dropping some. V, J and clone size derive from that table, while D and trimming were established from the DNA sequence. Among hundreds of thousands of clones listed, about 82% were seen once. The genes are TRBV19 and TRBJ2-5; no firm D call. Sequences were obtained from peripheral blood. The receptor comes from a woman aged 45-65 years with active or convalescent COVID-19. The CDR3 region is CASSIGSEETQYF. As DNA, the CDR3 is TGTGCCAGTAGTATAGGGAGTGAAGAGACCCAGTACTTC.